This T cell receptor (beta chain) was sequenced in a study of response to subunit inactivated influenza vaccine. The germline V gene has CDR1 DFQATT and CDR2 SNEGSKA (reference sequence). The CDR3 length is 12 residues. Trimming removed 1 base at V and 7 bases at J, with 10 bases between. TCRdb ran MiXCR on the RT-PCR reads and lists one entry per CDR3 protein. Among roughly 550,000 distinct CDR3 sequences, roughly 25% were seen once, and the ten largest hold about 3%. This clonotype showed up just a few times. The same specimen was also included in a second study, on T cells expressing NK-cell markers. That work contributes: 5'RACE template switching with UMIs produced the TCR beta cDNA. Sorted CD3+CD56+NKG2C+, CD3+CD56+NKG2C- and CD3+CD56-NKG2C+ T cells provided the TCR beta repertoires. Eight donors were sequenced, of whom seven were HCMV-seropositive, while the remaining one was HCMV-seronegative. In several experiments, sorting was restricted to alpha-beta TCR T cells by an anti-gamma-delta TCR antibody. In roughly six donors, dominant CD3+CD56+NKG2C+ clonotypes ranked among the top 10 CD8+ clonotypes.

The sample here was CD4+ T cells sorted from PBMCs, taken 12 days after vaccination. This TCR was recovered from a middle-aged man who received an inactivated influenza vaccine. The chain uses TRBV20-1 and TRBJ2-5; unclear D gene. The CDR3 bases are TGCAGTGCTAGAGCAGATGTAGGGACCCAGTACTTC. As protein: CSARADVGTQYF.